This is a list of T cell receptor beta chains from one sample in a study of shared clonotypes between healthy human individuals. Some clones are missing from TCRdb's copy, which holds only in-frame ones; the method was immunoSEQ multiplex PCR. This sample has 2 million to 2.5 million clones, with under 97% found just once. The sample comprised naive CD4+ T cells sorted from blood. Receptors were obtained from a man between 18 and 29 years old in good health. Each CDR3 is given with its conserved first and last residue. A D gene is named only where the DNA matches it firmly. Expanded clones get a size class; other rows say once, few or many, or leave the size out.

V gene	J gene	D gene	clone size	CDR3 protein	CDR3 DNA
TRBV7-8	TRBJ2-7	TRBD1	NA	CASSYPGTGEDEQYF	TGTGCCAGCAGCTATCCCGGGACAGGGGAGGACGAGCAGTACTTC
TRBV9	TRBJ1-6	NA	NA	CASSVAVNSPLHF	TGTGCCAGCAGCGTAGCTGTAAATTCACCCCTCCACTTT
TRBV4-1	TRBJ2-5	TRBD2	once	CASSQAAGALTSETQYF	TGCGCCAGCAGCCAAGCAGCGGGAGCCTTAACGTCGGAGACCCAGTACTTC
TRBV5-3	TRBJ1-6	NA	NA	CARSLVSWVPSSYNSPLHF	TGTGCCAGAAGCTTGGTTAGTTGGGTACCCAGCTCCTATAATTCACCCCTCCACTTT
TRBV2	TRBJ2-7	TRBD1	NA	CASRRMSRQGAYEQYF	TGTGCCAGCAGAAGAATGTCGAGACAGGGGGCTTACGAGCAGTACTTC
TRBV10-2	TRBJ2-1	TRBD2	NA	CASHLAGGPLEQFF	TGCGCCAGTCACCTAGCGGGAGGCCCCTTAGAGCAGTTCTTC
TRBV7-2	TRBJ1-5	TRBD1	NA	CASSRGQGNQPQHF	TGTGCCAGCAGCCGTGGACAGGGCAATCAGCCCCAGCATTTT
TRBV9	TRBJ2-5	TRBD1	NA	CASSPRQGEIETQYF	TGTGCCAGCAGCCCGAGACAGGGGGAAATTGAGACCCAGTACTTC
TRBV7-9	TRBJ1-2	TRBD1	NA	CASSFQGAGGYTF	TGTGCCAGCAGCTTTCAGGGGGCAGGAGGCTACACCTTC
TRBV19	TRBJ2-4	TRBD1	NA	CASSSSRGWGNIQYF	TGTGCCAGTAGTAGTAGCAGGGGGTGGGGAAACATTCAGTACTTC
TRBV27	TRBJ2-3	TRBD2	NA	CASSREGTGGATDTQYF	TGTGCCAGCAGCCGAGAGGGAACGGGGGGTGCAACAGATACGCAGTATTTT
TRBV7-8	TRBJ2-3	TRBD2	NA	CASSTMGLAGSSTDTQYF	TGTGCCAGCAGCACTATGGGACTAGCGGGGAGTAGCACAGATACGCAGTATTTT
TRBV30	TRBJ2-2	NA	once	CAWSKGQHTGELFF	TGTGCCTGGAGTAAGGGGCAGCACACCGGGGAGCTGTTTTTT
TRBV5-1	TRBJ1-6	TRBD1	NA	CASSWDREDSPLHF	TGCGCCAGCAGCTGGGACAGGGAAGATTCACCCCTCCACTTT
TRBV10-3	TRBJ2-1	NA	NA	CAIRSGGNEQFF	TGTGCCATCAGATCAGGGGGGAATGAGCAGTTCTTC
TRBV7-2	TRBJ2-1	NA	NA	CASSLGGSYNEQFF	TGTGCCAGCAGCTTAGGCGGATCCTACAATGAGCAGTTCTTC
TRBV5-6	TRBJ1-1	NA	NA	CAIPATGGTEAFF	TGTGCCATCCCCGCGACCGGAGGCACTGAAGCTTTCTTT
TRBV2	TRBJ1-5	NA	NA	CASSVPGWGGTESNQPQHF	TGTGCCAGCAGTGTCCCCGGGTGGGGGGGCACGGAAAGCAATCAGCCCCAGCATTTT
TRBV10-3	TRBJ2-2	TRBD2	NA	CAISESPLRLAGGDSGELFF	TGTGCCATCAGTGAGTCGCCCCTAAGACTAGCGGGAGGAGACTCCGGGGAGCTGTTTTTT
TRBV6-1	TRBJ1-1	NA	NA	CASSEQSVTEAFF	TGTGCCAGCAGTGAACAATCGGTCACTGAAGCTTTCTTT
TRBV7-6	TRBJ2-3	TRBD1	NA	CASSLAGTGGTDTQYF	TGTGCCAGCAGCTTAGCCGGGACAGGAGGCACAGATACGCAGTATTTT
TRBV29-1	TRBJ1-1	NA	once	CSVVDRMGTEAFF	TGCAGCGTAGTAGACAGGATGGGGACTGAAGCTTTCTTT
TRBV9	TRBJ2-1	TRBD2	NA	CASSVSLAGSSEKYNEQFF	TGTGCCAGCAGCGTAAGTCTAGCGGGGAGTAGTGAAAAGTACAATGAGCAGTTCTTC
TRBV6-5	TRBJ1-1	NA	once	CASSYLDSNEAFF	TGTGCCAGCAGTTACCTGGACAGCAATGAAGCTTTCTTT
TRBV19	TRBJ1-6	TRBD1	once	CASNTGGNSPLHF	TGTGCCAGTAATACAGGGGGTAATTCACCCCTCCACTTT
TRBV9	TRBJ2-7	NA	NA	CASSVGPVGSYEQYF	TGTGCCAGCAGCGTAGGGCCCGTGGGCTCTTACGAGCAGTACTTC
TRBV6-5	TRBJ2-7	TRBD2	NA	CASRRSGSSYEQYF	TGTGCCAGCAGGCGGAGCGGGAGCTCCTACGAGCAGTACTTC
TRBV9	TRBJ2-1	NA	NA	CASSVELIYNEQFF	TGTGCCAGCAGCGTAGAGTTGATATACAATGAGCAGTTCTTC
TRBV9	TRBJ1-2	TRBD1	NA	CASSANGQGGGYTF	TGTGCCAGCAGCGCGAACGGACAGGGAGGTGGCTACACCTTC
TRBV6-1	TRBJ1-1	NA	NA	CASGGSTEAFF	TGTGCCAGCGGGGGGAGCACTGAAGCTTTCTTT
TRBV10-1	TRBJ2-1	NA	NA	CASSGSYLKGHNEQFF	TGCGCCAGCAGTGGGTCCTACCTCAAGGGCCACAATGAGCAGTTCTTC
TRBV7-2	TRBJ1-2	NA	NA	CASSLGGSNYGYTF	TGTGCCAGCAGCTTAGGGGGGTCTAACTATGGCTACACCTTC
TRBV6-5	TRBJ2-1	TRBD1	NA	CASSPPGTGYNEQFF	TGTGCCAGCAGTCCACCCGGGACAGGCTACAATGAGCAGTTCTTC
TRBV4-1	TRBJ2-6	NA	NA	CASSQGQLRSGANVLTF	TGCGCCAGCAGCCAAGGACAGCTCCGCTCTGGGGCCAACGTCCTGACTTTC
TRBV28	TRBJ2-1	TRBD1	NA	CASSERTGVRNEQFF	TGTGCCAGCAGTGAAAGGACAGGGGTGAGGAATGAGCAGTTCTTC
TRBV7-2	TRBJ1-1	NA	NA	CASSYATSNTEAFF	TGTGCCAGCAGCTATGCGACATCGAACACTGAAGCTTTCTTT
TRBV28	TRBJ2-7	NA	NA	CASSPRPYEQYF	TGTGCCAGCAGTCCACGTCCCTACGAGCAGTACTTC
TRBV10-2	TRBJ2-7	TRBD2	NA	CASSEGRGYEQYF	TGCGCCAGCAGTGAGGGGAGGGGCTACGAGCAGTACTTC
TRBV2	TRBJ2-7	NA	NA	CASRPPVPGAEQYF	TGTGCCAGCAGGCCTCCGGTGCCGGGGGCCGAGCAGTACTTC
TRBV30	TRBJ2-5	NA	NA	CAWSVQAQETQYF	TGTGCCTGGAGTGTACAGGCCCAAGAGACCCAGTACTTC
TRBV11-2	TRBJ1-5	NA	once	CASSSDNQPQHF	TGTGCCAGCAGCTCAGACAATCAGCCCCAGCATTTT
TRBV29-1	TRBJ1-1	NA	NA	CSVQWTNTEAFF	TGCAGCGTTCAGTGGACCAACACTGAAGCTTTCTTT
TRBV10-3	TRBJ1-1	NA	NA	CAIRLALSVNTEAFF	TGTGCCATCAGATTAGCCCTGTCCGTGAACACTGAAGCTTTCTTT
TRBV6-1	TRBJ1-4	NA	NA	CASSERWMRQYSKVNEKLFF	TGTGCCAGCAGTGAAAGATGGATGAGGCAGTACTCCAAGGTTAATGAAAAACTGTTTTTT
TRBV7-2	TRBJ2-1	NA	NA	CASSLIEGNYNEQFF	TGTGCCAGCAGCTTAATAGAGGGGAATTACAATGAGCAGTTCTTC
TRBV10-1	TRBJ2-3	TRBD2	NA	CASSERKGGADTQYF	TGCGCCAGCAGTGAGCGTAAGGGAGGGGCAGATACGCAGTATTTT
TRBV7-9	TRBJ1-3	NA	NA	CASSPGQLSSGNTIYF	TGTGCCAGCAGCCCCGGGCAGCTGAGCTCTGGAAACACCATATATTTT
TRBV27	TRBJ2-1	NA	NA	CASSRPPGSSYNEQFF	TGTGCCAGCAGTCGACCCCCCGGCAGCTCCTACAATGAGCAGTTCTTC
TRBV29-1	TRBJ2-2	NA	NA	CSVGGLTNTGELFF	TGCAGCGTTGGAGGCCTTACTAACACCGGGGAGCTGTTTTTT
TRBV10-3	TRBJ2-7	TRBD1	NA	CAISEAGGIHEQYF	TGTGCCATCAGTGAGGCAGGGGGAATCCACGAGCAGTACTTC
TRBV6-1	TRBJ2-2	TRBD2	once	CASSQGGAGAIGELFF	TGTGCCAGCAGTCAAGGTGGAGCGGGAGCAATCGGGGAGCTGTTTTTT
TRBV12-2	TRBJ1-2	NA	NA	CASRQKHQQGRFLCYGYTF	TGTGCAAGTCGCCAAAAACATCAGCAGGGTAGGTTCTTATGCTATGGCTACACCTTC
TRBV2	TRBJ1-6	TRBD1	NA	CASSELWDRVRVNSPLHF	TGTGCCAGCAGTGAACTCTGGGACAGGGTGAGGGTCAATTCACCCCTCCACTTT
TRBV23-1	TRBJ1-2	NA	NA	CASSQRRNRLNGYTF	TGCGCCAGCAGTCAAAGGCGGAATAGGTTGAATGGCTACACCTTC
TRBV4-1	TRBJ1-6	TRBD1	NA	CASSQVFDRGNSPLHF	TGCGCCAGCAGCCAAGTTTTTGACAGGGGGAATTCACCCCTCCACTTT
TRBV5-1	TRBJ2-1	NA	NA	CASSSLRTESDNEQFF	TGCGCCAGCAGCTCTCTAAGGACAGAAAGCGACAATGAGCAGTTCTTC
TRBV6-5	TRBJ2-7	NA	NA	CASSYGTLIREQYF	TGTGCCAGCAGTTACGGTACACTCATCCGGGAGCAGTACTTC